The 26 T cell receptor beta chains listed next were all sequenced from one sample in a study of technical replicates of blood from several donors. TCRdb keeps only in-frame clones here, not all; method: immunoSEQ multiplex PCR. The table records 80,000 to 95,000 clones, 90% to 95% of them present only once. The source material was T cells isolated from PBMCs. The receptors stem from a human donor in good health.

The V call is TRBV9, the J call TRBJ2-2, with TRBD1 identical over 7 bases. The CDR3 extends over 16 amino acids. V gave up 3 bases and J gave up 5 bases; unmatched junction bases: 10. CDR1 and CDR2 (germline): SGDLS, YYNGEE. The CDR3 region is CASSDPGTVTTGELFF. The CDR3 nucleotides are TGTGCCAGCAGCGACCCCGGGACAGTAACTACCGGGGAGCTGTTTTTT.

The J gene is TRBJ2-7, the V gene TRBV28, with TRBD2 identical over 7 bases. With 11 bases clipped from V and 3 bases from J, the junction kept 4 bases outside the gene matches. The CDR3 covers 11 residues. Germline V gives CDR1 MDHEN, CDR2 SYDVKM. This CDR3 is CAVGGGYEQYF. In DNA, the CDR3 is TGTGCCGTGGGGGGGGGCTACGAGCAGTACTTC.

The gene calls are TRBV5-4 and TRBJ2-5, with D possibly matching TRBD2 (7 bases). Germline V gene data show CDR1 as SGHNT and CDR2 as YYREEE (reference sequence). The ends were cut back, 4 bases at V and 1 base at J, with 17 bases in the middle. This CDR3 spans 16 amino acids. The CDR3 spells CASSRPFAGAQETQYF. CDR3 DNA sequence: TGTGCCAGCAGCCGCCCCTTCGCGGGGGCCCAAGAGACCCAGTACTTC.

This chain connects TRBV5-4 to TRBJ2-7; the D gene is possibly TRBD2 (6 bases). CDR3 length: 17 residues. Looked up from germline, CDR1 is SGHNT and CDR2 is YYREEE (reference sequence). Trimming left V 2 bases short and J 0 bases short, with 18 bases between. This CDR3 reads CASSFGAGFLTSYEQYF. In nucleotides, the CDR3 is TGTGCCAGCAGCTTCGGTGCGGGGTTCCTCACCTCCTACGAGCAGTACTTC.

The V call is TRBV5-1, the J call TRBJ1-1, with TRBD1 matching over 8 bases. The germline CDR1 and CDR2 sequences are SGHRS and YFSETQ. The J segment lost 6 bases and the V segment lost 5 bases, leaving 9 bases of the junction unmatched. This CDR3 has 14 amino acids. This CDR3 is CASSYADRGAEAFF. The DNA for the CDR3 is TGCGCCAGCAGTTACGCAGACAGGGGTGCTGAAGCTTTCTTT.

The chain has TRBV7-3 and TRBJ1-2; maybe TRBD1 (5 bases). Germline V gives CDR1 SGHTA, CDR2 FQGTGA. This CDR3 region has 13 residues. Trimming removed 3 bases from V and 4 bases from J, with 9 bases in between. The CDR3 sequence is CASSLVGLYGYTF. In DNA, the CDR3 is TGTGCCAGCAGCTTGGTGGGACTCTATGGCTACACCTTC.

The V call is TRBV2, the J call TRBJ1-4; a possible D gene is TRBD1 (5 bases). Germline loops: CDR1 SNHLY, CDR2 FYNNEI. The ends were cut back, 8 bases at V and 0 bases at J, with 13 bases in the middle. CDR3 length: 15 residues. CDR3 region: CASLGGVATNEKLFF. The CDR3, as DNA: TGTGCCAGCTTGGGGGGAGTAGCAACTAATGAAAAACTGTTTTTT.

This chain connects TRBV7-3 to TRBJ2-3; 8 bases are shared with TRBD2. Germline CDR1 is SGHTA and CDR2 is FQGTGA. CDR3 size: 19 residues. With V trimmed by 3 bases and J by 0 bases, 14 bases remained unmatched. The CDR3 nucleotides are TGTGCCAGCAGCTTGGGTATAGCGGGGACCGGCGGGAGCACAGATACGCAGTATTTT. Protein product: CASSLGIAGTGGSTDTQYF.

The chain recombines TRBV7-9 with TRBJ2-1; 8 bases are shared with TRBD2. Germline values: CDR1 SEHNR, CDR2 FQNEAQ (reference sequence). This CDR3 has 15 amino acids. Trimming removed 6 bases from V and 7 bases from J; junction bases left unmatched: 11. The CDR3 DNA sequence: TGTGCCAGCAGGGATCGGGGGGGCGCTTCGAATGAGCAGTTCTTC. Its protein is CASRDRGGASNEQFF.

The V call is TRBV30, the J call TRBJ2-7; possibly TRBD2 for D (7 bases). Germline-derived CDR1 and CDR2 are GTSNPN and SVGIG (reference sequence). V lost 4 bases and J lost 3, with 13 bases in between. The CDR3 covers 13 residues. The CDR3 DNA follows: TGTGCCTGGAAAAGGGGGGGCTTCTACGAGCAGTACTTC. It is translated as CAWKRGGFYEQYF.

The chain employs TRBV2 and TRBJ2-1; 10 bases are shared with TRBD2. Germline V lookup: CDR1 SNHLY, CDR2 FYNNEI. The CDR3 runs to 15 residues. V lost 2 bases, J lost 6 bases, and 4 bases stayed unmatched. The CDR3 DNA follows: TGTGCCAGCAGTGAAAGGGTAGCGGGGGGCAATGAGCAGTTCTTC. Its translation: CASSERVAGGNEQFF.

The V call is TRBV5-1, the J call TRBJ1-6; D may be TRBD1 (6 bases). V shed 6 bases and J shed 10 bases, with 17 bases lying between them. Germline V gives CDR1 SGHRS, CDR2 YFSETQ. This CDR3 region has 14 residues. The CDR3 bases are TGCGCCAGCAACCACGGACAGTCAGACTCACCCCTCCACTTT. This translates into CASNHGQSDSPLHF. Filled out from reference TRBV5-1 and TRBJ1-6, the complete variable domain reads KAGVTQTPRYLIKTRGQQVTLSCSPISGHRSVSWYQQTPGQGLQFLFEYFSETQRNKGNFPGRFSGRQFSNSRSEMNVSTLELGDSALYLCASNHGQSDSPLHFGNGTRLTVT.

The chain employs TRBV29-1 and TRBJ2-7; TRBD1 matches 10 bases. There are 15 residues in the CDR3. V lost 2 bases to trimming and J lost 3 bases; unmatched junction nucleotides: 7. Per germline, CDR1 SQVTM and CDR2 ANQGSEA. DNA of the CDR3: TGCAGCGTTGAAATAATGACAGGGGGCAGCTACGAGCAGTACTTC. It is translated as CSVEIMTGGSYEQYF.

The chain uses TRBV5-1 and TRBJ2-5; perhaps TRBD1 as D (5 bases). The CDR3 consists of 15 residues. Germline V CDR1 and CDR2: SGHRS, YFSETQ. V was trimmed by 2 bases and J by 5 bases, leaving 16 bases between them. CDR3 sequence reads: CASSFRAGSLETQYF. CDR3 nucleotide sequence: TGCGCCAGCAGCTTTCGAGCAGGGTCTTTGGAGACCCAGTACTTC.

This clone has only one observation. V is TRBV7-9 and J is TRBJ1-2; D is unclear. Germline CDR1 reads SEHNR; CDR2 reads FQNEAQ (reference sequence). The CDR3 spans 10 residues. Trimming cost V 4 bases and J 8 bases, with 5 bases left between them. The CDR3 here is CASSSFGYTF. CDR3 nucleotides: TGTGCCAGCAGCTCATTCGGCTACACCTTC. Complete variable domain (other parts from reference TRBV7-9 and TRBJ1-2): DTGVSQNPRHKITKRGQNVTFRCDPISEHNRLYWYRQTLGQGPEFLTYFQNEAQLEKSRLLSDRFSAERPKGSFSTLEIQRTEQGDSAMYLCASSSFGYTFGSGTRLTVV.

The chain recombines TRBV28 with TRBJ2-2; unclear D gene. V gave up 6 bases and J gave up 5 bases, with 10 bases separating them. CDR3 size: 13 residues. Germline CDR1 MDHEN, CDR2 SYDVKM. This CDR3 reads CASRTGWTGELFF. Written as DNA, the CDR3 is TGTGCCAGCAGAACGGGTTGGACCGGGGAGCTGTTTTTT.

J is TRBJ2-3 and V is TRBV5-4, with D possibly TRBD2 on 5 matching bases. The CDR3 has 14 residues. The germline CDR1 and CDR2 sequences are SGHNT and YYREEE (reference sequence). V lost 4 bases and J lost 7, with 16 bases in between. CDR3 region: CASSPMGERHTQYF. The DNA of the CDR3 is TGTGCCAGCAGCCCTATGGGAGAACGCCATACGCAGTATTTT.

The chain employs TRBV7-9 and TRBJ2-5; D uncertain. This CDR3 spans 12 amino acids. Germline V gives CDR1 SEHNR, CDR2 FQNEAQ (reference sequence). Trimming took 10 bases from V and 4 from J, leaving 13 bases between them. CDR3 DNA sequence: TGTGCCATCGAACCTACCGGAGAGACCCAGTACTTC. Its translation is CAIEPTGETQYF.

J is TRBJ2-7 and V is TRBV5-1, with 10 positions matching TRBD1. V shed 4 bases and J 6 bases; nucleotides not matched to a gene: 10. Germline CDR1 reads SGHRS; CDR2 reads YFSETQ. The CDR3 totals 15 residues. CDR3 DNA sequence: TGCGCCAGCAGCACGCGGGACAGGGGCTTCACCGAGCAGTACTTC. Translated: CASSTRDRGFTEQYF.

The chain links TRBV5-1 to TRBJ1-1; D not resolved. CDR1 is SGHRS, CDR2 YFSETQ, per germline. The CDR3 extends over 15 amino acids. V dropped 0 bases and J dropped 1 base, with 10 bases sitting between them. The CDR3 region is CASSLVGDTNTEAFF. In nucleotides, the CDR3 is TGCGCCAGCAGCTTGGTGGGCGACACGAACACTGAAGCTTTCTTT.

The chain couples TRBV4-1 to TRBJ1-6, with D possibly TRBD1 on 5 matching bases. Per the germline V gene, CDR1 is MGHRA and CDR2 is YSYEKL. Trimming pared 3 bases from V and 9 bases from J, leaving 30 bases between. The CDR3 contains 20 residues. Here the CDR3 DNA reads TGCGCCAGCAGCCAGAGCACTCCAACGGCAGGGCATCCTATCGCTTCACCCCTCCACTTT. It codes for CASSQSTPTAGHPIASPLHF.

The chain uses TRBV10-2 and TRBJ2-7, with TRBD2 identical over 7 bases. Germline V gene data show CDR1 as WSHSY and CDR2 as SAAADI. This CDR3 has 12 amino acids. With 7 bases clipped from V and 7 bases from J, the junction kept 7 bases outside the gene matches. CDR3 residues: CASKIPGGEQYF. The CDR3 DNA reads TGCGCCAGCAAAATTCCCGGGGGGGAGCAGTACTTC.

The chain couples TRBV29-1 to TRBJ2-3; the D gene is possibly TRBD2 (6 bases). Trimming removed 6 bases from V and 6 bases from J, with 13 bases in between. Germline lookup yields CDR1 SQVTM and CDR2 ANQGSEA. The CDR3 is made up of 12 amino acids. The CDR3 here is CSVPGVSDTQYF. Here the CDR3 DNA reads TGCAGCGTGCCGGGGGTCTCGGATACGCAGTATTTT.

The rearrangement joins TRBV29-1 to TRBJ2-7, with D hard to call. CDR1 SQVTM and CDR2 ANQGSEA come from the germline V gene. The V gene lost 7 bases and the J gene lost 3 bases, with 16 bases spanning the gap. The CDR3 totals 13 residues. The CDR3: CSALVGDGYEQYF. The CDR3 DNA follows: TGCAGCGCACTCGTTGGTGATGGCTACGAGCAGTACTTC.

This clone was recorded once. The chain employs TRBV29-1 and TRBJ2-7, with no clear D. Trimming cost V 0 bases and J 2 bases, with 17 bases left between them. CDR3 length: 16 amino acids. Germline V CDR1 and CDR2: SQVTM, ANQGSEA. CDR3 sequence reads: CSVEEIAAVGTYEQYF. The CDR3 nucleotides are TGCAGCGTTGAAGAAATCGCGGCGGTAGGAACCTACGAGCAGTACTTC.

The chain employs TRBV7-8 and TRBJ2-7, with TRBD1 matching 9 bases. Germline V gene data show CDR1 as SGHVS and CDR2 as FQNEAQ. The trim removed 5 bases at V and 2 bases at J, leaving 4 bases unmatched. This CDR3 spans 14 amino acids. The CDR3 reads CASSDRTGAYEQYF. The CDR3 nucleotides are TGTGCCAGCAGCGACAGGACAGGGGCCTACGAGCAGTACTTC. Supplemented by reference TRBV7-8 and TRBJ2-7, the full variable domain reads GAGVSQSPRYKVAKRGQDVALRCDPISGHVSLFWYQQALGQGPEFLTYFQNEAQLDKSGLPSDRFFAERPEGSVSTLKIQRTQQEDSAVYLCASSDRTGAYEQYFGPGTRLTVT.